This passage covers 8 T cell receptor beta chains from one sample sequenced in a study of blood T cell repertoires in COVID-19. Sequencing used immunoSEQ multiplex PCR; TCRdb keeps in-frame clones, though not all of them. The sample includes approximately 54,000 clones, more than 90% of them seen just once. The sequenced sample was peripheral blood. The origin of the receptors is a man between 45 and 60 years old with acute or convalescent COVID-19.

V gene TRBV24-1 combines with J gene TRBJ2-2, with 14 bases aligning to TRBD2. Unmatched junction bases numbered 5, after V lost 3 bases and J lost 6 bases. This CDR3 has 17 residues. Germline V gene sequence: CDR1 KGHDR, CDR2 SFDVKD. CDR3 DNA: TGTGCCACCAGTGATCCACTGGGACTAGCGGGAGCCGGGGAGCTGTTTTTT. It encodes CATSDPLGLAGAGELFF.

The rearrangement joins TRBV6-5 to TRBJ2-5; D is unresolved. Trimming removed 8 bases at V and 2 bases at J, with 18 bases between. Germline loops: CDR1 MNHEY, CDR2 SVGAGI. The CDR3 loop spans 15 amino acids. This chain's CDR3 is CASSRPAHSQETQYF. The DNA for the CDR3 is TGTGCCAGCTCACGCCCAGCGCACTCGCAAGAGACCCAGTACTTC.

The V call is TRBV6-6, the J call TRBJ1-2; D ambiguous. From germline, CDR1 is MNHNY and CDR2 SVGAGI (reference sequence). Trimming removed 2 bases at V and 9 bases at J, with 10 bases between. The CDR3 totals 12 residues. CDR3 in amino acids: CASSYEGVSYTF. The CDR3 nucleotides are TGTGCCAGCAGTTACGAGGGAGTGAGCTACACCTTC.

V is TRBV3-1 (or the pseudogene TRBV3-2) and J is TRBJ2-7, with 10 bases aligning to TRBD1. Trimming took 4 bases from V and 4 from J; bases not matched to a gene: 7. CDR1 and CDR2 (germline): LGHDT, YNNKEL (reference sequence). This CDR3 comprises 15 residues. As DNA, the CDR3 is TGTGCCAGCAGCCGGCCGCCGGGACAGGGGTACGAGCAGTACTTC. This codes for CASSRPPGQGYEQYF.

The chain combines TRBV6-5 with TRBJ1-2, with TRBD1 identical over 12 bases. CDR1 and CDR2 (germline): MNHEY, SVGAGI. V lost 8 bases, J lost 6 bases, and 7 bases stayed unmatched. This CDR3 is 14 amino acids long. CDR3 in DNA: TGTGCCAGCGTAGGGACAGGGGGCCGGGATGGCTACACCTTC. Its translation is CASVGTGGRDGYTF.

The gene calls are TRBV7-2 and TRBJ2-7; 7 positions match TRBD2. The CDR3 has 14 amino acids. The J segment lost 1 base and the V segment lost 4 bases, leaving 4 bases of the junction unmatched. Germline V gene data show CDR1 as SGHTA and CDR2 as FQGNSA. The CDR3 loop is CASSSIAGSYEQYF. The CDR3, as DNA: TGTGCCAGCAGCTCGATAGCGGGTTCCTACGAGCAGTACTTC.

This rearrangement joins TRBV19 to TRBJ1-4; D unresolved. Per the germline V gene, CDR1 is LNHDA and CDR2 is SQIVND (reference sequence). V lost 5 bases to trimming and J lost 8 bases, with 6 bases between them. CDR3 length equals 11 residues. The CDR3 DNA follows: TGTGCCAGTAGTTCCAGAGAAAAACTGTTTTTT. Translating gives CASSSREKLFF.

The chain uses TRBV23-1 and TRBJ1-5, with 9 nucleotides matching TRBD1. TRBV23-1 is assigned to the ORF class and has an uncertain function. The ends lost 4 bases at V and 2 bases at J; junction bases unmatched: 6. This CDR3 is 16 amino acids long. The CDR3, as DNA: TGCGCCAGCAGTCTTCACCGGGACAGGGGCAATCAGCCCCAGCATTTT. As protein: CASSLHRDRGNQPQHF.